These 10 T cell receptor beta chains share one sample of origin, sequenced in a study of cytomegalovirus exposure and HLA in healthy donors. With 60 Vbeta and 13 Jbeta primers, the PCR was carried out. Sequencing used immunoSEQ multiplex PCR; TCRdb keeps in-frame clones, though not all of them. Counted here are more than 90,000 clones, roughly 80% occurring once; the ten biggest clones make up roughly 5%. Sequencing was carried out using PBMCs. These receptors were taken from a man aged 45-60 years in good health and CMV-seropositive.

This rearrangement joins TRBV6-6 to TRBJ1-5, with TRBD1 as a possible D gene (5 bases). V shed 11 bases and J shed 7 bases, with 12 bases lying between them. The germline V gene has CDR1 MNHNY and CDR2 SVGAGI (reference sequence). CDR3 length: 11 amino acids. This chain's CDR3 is CAAGGQQPQHF. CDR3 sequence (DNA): TGTGCCGCGGGGGGTCAGCAGCCCCAGCATTTT.

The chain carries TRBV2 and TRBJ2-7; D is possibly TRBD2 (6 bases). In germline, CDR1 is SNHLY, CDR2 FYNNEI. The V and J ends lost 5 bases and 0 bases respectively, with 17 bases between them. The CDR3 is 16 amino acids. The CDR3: CASSRGAGGVSYEQYF. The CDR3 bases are TGTGCCAGCAGTCGAGGGGCAGGAGGGGTCTCCTACGAGCAGTACTTC.

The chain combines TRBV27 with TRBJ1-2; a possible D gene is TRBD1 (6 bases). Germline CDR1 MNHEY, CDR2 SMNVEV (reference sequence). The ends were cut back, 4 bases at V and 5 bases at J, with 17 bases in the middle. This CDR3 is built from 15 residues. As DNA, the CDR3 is TGTGCCAGCAGTTCCAAGGGGGGGCGCGGGTATGGCTACACCTTC. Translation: CASSSKGGRGYGYTF.

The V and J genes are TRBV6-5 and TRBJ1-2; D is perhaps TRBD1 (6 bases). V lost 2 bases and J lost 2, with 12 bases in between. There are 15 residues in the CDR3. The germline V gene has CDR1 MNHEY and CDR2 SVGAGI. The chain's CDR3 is CASSYEGTRNYGYTF. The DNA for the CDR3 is TGTGCCAGCAGTTACGAGGGGACACGGAACTATGGCTACACCTTC.

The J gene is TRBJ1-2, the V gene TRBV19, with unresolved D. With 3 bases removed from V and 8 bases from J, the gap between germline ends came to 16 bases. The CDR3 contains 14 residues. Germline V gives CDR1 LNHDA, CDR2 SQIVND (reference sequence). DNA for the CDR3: TGTGCCAGTAGTATTGCGGGTCGGGCCGGAGGCTACACCTTC. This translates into CASSIAGRAGGYTF.

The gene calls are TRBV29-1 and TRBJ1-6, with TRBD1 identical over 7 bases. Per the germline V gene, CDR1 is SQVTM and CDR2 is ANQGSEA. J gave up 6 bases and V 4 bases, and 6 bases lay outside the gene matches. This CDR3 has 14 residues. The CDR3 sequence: CSVGTGDFNSPLHF. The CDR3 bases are TGCAGCGTTGGGACAGGAGACTTTAATTCACCCCTCCACTTT.

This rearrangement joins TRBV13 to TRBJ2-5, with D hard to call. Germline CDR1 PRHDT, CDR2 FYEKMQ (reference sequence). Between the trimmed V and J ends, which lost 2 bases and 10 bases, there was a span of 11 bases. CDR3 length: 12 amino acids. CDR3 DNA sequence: TGTGCCAGCAGCTTAAACTCTCTTAGCCAGTACTTC. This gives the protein CASSLNSLSQYF.

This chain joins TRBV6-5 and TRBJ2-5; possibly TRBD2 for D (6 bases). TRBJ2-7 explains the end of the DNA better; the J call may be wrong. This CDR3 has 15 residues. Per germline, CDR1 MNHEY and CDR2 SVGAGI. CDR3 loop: CASSMGRGKPNEQYF. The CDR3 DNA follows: TGTGCCAGCAGTATGGGCCGGGGGAAGCCCAACGAGCAGTACTTC.

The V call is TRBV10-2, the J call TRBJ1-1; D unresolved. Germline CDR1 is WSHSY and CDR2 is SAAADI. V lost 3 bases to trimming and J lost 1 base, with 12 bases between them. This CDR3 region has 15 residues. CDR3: CASSDIRGRNTEAFF. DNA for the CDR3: TGCGCCAGCAGTGATATCCGCGGCAGGAACACTGAAGCTTTCTTT.

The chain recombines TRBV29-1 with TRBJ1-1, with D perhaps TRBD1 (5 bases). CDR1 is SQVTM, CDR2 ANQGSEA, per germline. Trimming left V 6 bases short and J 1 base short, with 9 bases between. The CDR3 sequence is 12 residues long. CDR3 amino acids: CSVRTGNTEAFF. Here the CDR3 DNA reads TGCAGCGTCCGCACAGGGAACACTGAAGCTTTCTTT.